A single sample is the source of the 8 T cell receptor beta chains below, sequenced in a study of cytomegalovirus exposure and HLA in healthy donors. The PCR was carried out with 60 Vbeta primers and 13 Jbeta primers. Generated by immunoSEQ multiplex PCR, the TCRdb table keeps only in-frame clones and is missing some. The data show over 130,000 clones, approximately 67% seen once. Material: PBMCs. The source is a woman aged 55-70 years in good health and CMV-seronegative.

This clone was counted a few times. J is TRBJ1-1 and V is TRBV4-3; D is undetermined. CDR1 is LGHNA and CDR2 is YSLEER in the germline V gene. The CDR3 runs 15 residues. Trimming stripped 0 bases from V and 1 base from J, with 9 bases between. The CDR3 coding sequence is TGCGCCAGCAGCCAAGATGGGCAGGAGAACACTGAAGCTTTCTTT. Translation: CASSQDGQENTEAFF.

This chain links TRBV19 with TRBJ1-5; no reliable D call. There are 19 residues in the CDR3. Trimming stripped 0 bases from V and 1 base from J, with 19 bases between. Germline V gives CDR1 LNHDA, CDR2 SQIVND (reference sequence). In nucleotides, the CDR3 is TGTGCCAGTAGTATAGAACAGTTGGCAGGATCTATAAGCAATCAGCCCCAGCATTTT. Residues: CASSIEQLAGSISNQPQHF.

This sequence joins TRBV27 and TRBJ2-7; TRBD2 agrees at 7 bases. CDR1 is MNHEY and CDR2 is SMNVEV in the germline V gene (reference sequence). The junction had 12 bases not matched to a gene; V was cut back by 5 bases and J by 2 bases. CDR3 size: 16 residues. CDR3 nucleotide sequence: TGTGCCAGCAGTCCCCAGGGAGCGGGATTTCCCTACGAGCAGTACTTC. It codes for CASSPQGAGFPYEQYF.

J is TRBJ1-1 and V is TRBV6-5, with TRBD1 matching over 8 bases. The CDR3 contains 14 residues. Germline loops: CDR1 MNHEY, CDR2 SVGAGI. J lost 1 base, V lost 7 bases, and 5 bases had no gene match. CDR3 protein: CASNRDRWNTEAFF. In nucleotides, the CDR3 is TGTGCCAGCAATAGGGACAGGTGGAACACTGAAGCTTTCTTT.

CDR3 sequence reads: CASSLGLAGDHEQFF. In nucleotides, the CDR3 is TGTGCCAGCAGCTTGGGACTAGCGGGAGATCATGAGCAGTTCTTC. The V gene is TRBV7-9, the J gene TRBJ2-1; 14 bases fit TRBD2. The ends lost 3 bases at V and 8 bases at J; junction bases unmatched: 3. The CDR3 contains 15 residues. CDR1 and CDR2 from the germline V gene are SEHNR and FQNEAQ (reference sequence).

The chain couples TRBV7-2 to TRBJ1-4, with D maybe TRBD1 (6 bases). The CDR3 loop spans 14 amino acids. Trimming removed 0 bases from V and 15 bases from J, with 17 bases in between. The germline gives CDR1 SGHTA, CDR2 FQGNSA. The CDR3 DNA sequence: TGTGCCAGCAGCTTAGCTCTCCAGGGCCACAGGGTGTTTTTT. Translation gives CASSLALQGHRVFF.

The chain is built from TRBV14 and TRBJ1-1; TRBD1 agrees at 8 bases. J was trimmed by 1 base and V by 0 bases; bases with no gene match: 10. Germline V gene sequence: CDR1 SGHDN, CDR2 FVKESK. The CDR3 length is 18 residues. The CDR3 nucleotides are TGTGCCAGCAGCCAAGAAAGGTACGGACAGGGCTCGAACACTGAAGCTTTCTTT. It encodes CASSQERYGQGSNTEAFF. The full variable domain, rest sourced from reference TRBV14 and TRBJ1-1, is EAGVTQFPSHSVIEKGQTVTLRCDPISGHDNLYWYRRVMGKEIKFLLHFVKESKQDESGMPNNRFLAERTGGTYSTLKVQPAELEDSGVYFCASSQERYGQGSNTEAFFGQGTRLTVV.

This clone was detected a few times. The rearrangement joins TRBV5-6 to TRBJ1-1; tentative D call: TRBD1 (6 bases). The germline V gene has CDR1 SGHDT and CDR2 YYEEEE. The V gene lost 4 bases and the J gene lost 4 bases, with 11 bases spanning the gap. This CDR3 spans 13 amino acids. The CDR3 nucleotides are TGTGCCAGCAGCCGTAGCAGGGGCACTGAAGCTTTCTTT. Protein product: CASSRSRGTEAFF.